These 24 T cell receptor beta chains originate from one sample sequenced in a study of neurological immune-mediated disorders (dated by TCRdb to the late 2010s). The library was produced with 5' RACE. TCRdb names Illumina HiSeq 2500 as the instrument used. TCRdb trimmed the raw reads at Q25, called clones with MiXCR and kept productive beta chains. Rows are unified per CDR3 protein, each entry keeping the most common DNA and genes. In all, the sample holds tens of thousands of distinct CDR3 sequences, and 13% to 15% of those were seen once. The ten largest clones represent 27% of the sample. What was sequenced was PBMCs. Every receptor here comes from a woman between 45 and 60 years old with HTLV-1-associated myelopathy (HAM/TSP).

This clonotype was picked up many times. This sequence joins TRBV5-6 and TRBJ2-4, with no clear D. With 0 bases removed from V and 7 bases from J, the gap between germline ends came to 11 bases. The germline V gene has CDR1 SGHDT and CDR2 YYEEEE. The CDR3 is 14 amino acids. The chain's CDR3 is CASSLDGVWNIQYF. DNA for the CDR3: TGTGCCAGCAGCTTGGATGGCGTATGGAACATTCAGTACTTC.

This clonotype was seen many times. The V and J genes are TRBV20-1 and TRBJ2-3; tentative D call: TRBD2 (6 bases). Germline-derived CDR1 and CDR2 are DFQATT and SNEGSKA (reference sequence). The CDR3 is made up of 17 amino acids. The V gene lost 1 base and the J gene lost 2 bases, with 19 bases spanning the gap. The CDR3 spells CSARVPGLSFPTDTQYF. CDR3 in DNA: TGCAGTGCTAGAGTGCCGGGACTCTCATTCCCCACAGATACGCAGTATTTT.

This clonotype was recorded at least ten times. The rearrangement uses TRBV14 and TRBJ2-3; D gene uncertain. Per the germline V gene, CDR1 is SGHDN and CDR2 is FVKESK. CDR3 length: 14 residues. V was cut by 2 bases and J by 3 bases, with 9 bases left in between. This CDR3 reads CASSQYLATDTQYF. The DNA for the CDR3 is TGTGCCAGCAGCCAATATCTGGCTACAGATACGCAGTATTTT.

This clonotype was detected many times. The chain has TRBV18 and TRBJ2-1; D not certain. The CDR3 spans 11 residues. Looked up from germline, CDR1 is KGHSH and CDR2 is LQKENI. The V end was cut by 6 bases, the J end by 7 bases, with 7 bases between. CDR3 DNA: TGTGCCAGCTCTGCCGGGAATGAGCAGTTCTTC. This sequence encodes CASSAGNEQFF.

The chain employs TRBV5-1 and TRBJ2-3; 8 nucleotides align to TRBD2. Trimming took 3 bases from V and 3 from J; bases not matched to a gene: 6. From germline, CDR1 is SGHRS and CDR2 YFSETQ. The CDR3 is 15 residues long. CDR3 amino acids: CASSSASGLTDTQYF. CDR3 DNA: TGCGCCAGCAGCTCAGCTAGCGGGCTGACAGATACGCAGTATTTT.

This clonotype was counted once. A read error may produce the germline difference seen at one junction end. This chain links TRBV25-1 with TRBJ2-3; 10 bases match TRBD2. The CDR3 length is 16 residues. Germline-derived CDR1 and CDR2 are MGHDK and SYGVNS. Here the CDR3 DNA reads TGTGCCAGCAGTGAATCTAGCGGGGGATATACAGATAAGCAGTATTTT. Translated, it gives CASSESSGGYTDKQYF.

Ten or more counts support this clonotype. V usage is TRBV24-1 and J usage is TRBJ2-7; 11 nucleotides match TRBD1. CDR3 size: 15 residues. Germline V gives CDR1 KGHDR, CDR2 SFDVKD. V gave up 3 bases and J gave up 4 bases; unmatched junction bases: 4. As DNA, the CDR3 is TGTGCCACCAGTGATCCGGACAGGGGGCTGTACGAGCAGTACTTC. This codes for CATSDPDRGLYEQYF.

This clonotype was counted ten times or more. The chain joins TRBV20-1 to TRBJ2-3; D is ambiguous. V was clipped by 5 bases and J by 0 bases, with 15 bases between them. CDR1 is DFQATT, CDR2 SNEGSKA, per germline (reference sequence). There are 15 residues in the CDR3. This CDR3 is CSAPVGGLSTDTQYF. The DNA for the CDR3 is TGCAGTGCTCCGGTGGGTGGGCTTAGCACAGATACGCAGTATTTT.

The sample holds many counts of this clonotype. The V gene is TRBV4-1, the J gene TRBJ2-2; D assignment may be TRBD1 or TRBD2 (7 bases each). Germline V CDR1 and CDR2: MGHRA, YSYEKL. The CDR3 is 16 amino acids. V was pared by 1 base and J by 6 bases, with 15 bases between. Here the CDR3 reads CASSQGPQGGAGELFF. The CDR3 nucleotides read TGCGCCAGCAGCCAAGGGCCGCAGGGGGGGGCCGGGGAGCTGTTTTTT.

This clonotype was detected many times. The DNA of the CDR3 is TGTGCCAGCAGCGAATACAGCGGGGAGCTGTTTTTT. Protein sequence: CASSEYSGELFF. The chain employs TRBV7-8 and TRBJ2-2; no reliable D call. Trimming removed 5 bases from V and 7 bases from J, with 8 bases in between. The germline CDR1 and CDR2 sequences are SGHVS and FQNEAQ. CDR3 length: 12 amino acids.

This clonotype appeared many times. The CDR3 protein is CASSLDGAGYEQYF. CDR3 nucleotide sequence: TGTGCCAGCAGCTTAGACGGGGCCGGCTACGAGCAGTACTTC. V gene TRBV7-2 combines with J gene TRBJ2-7, with D perhaps assigned TRBD1 or TRBD2 (5 bases each). This CDR3 has 14 residues. Germline CDR1 SGHTA, CDR2 FQGNSA. The V gene lost 1 base and the J gene lost 3 bases, with 10 bases spanning the gap.

The chain recombines TRBV28 with TRBJ2-7, with 9 positions matching TRBD1. Germline trimming cut 7 bases from V and 9 bases from J; bases unmatched to any gene: 4. The germline V gene has CDR1 MDHEN and CDR2 SYDVKM. The CDR3 length is 11 residues. Here the CDR3 reads CASTLQGAQYF. CDR3 in DNA: TGTGCCAGCACTCTACAGGGGGCGCAGTACTTC.

This clonotype was counted many times. The rearrangement joins TRBV10-3 to TRBJ2-7; 9 positions match TRBD2. V lost 4 bases and J lost 0; bases outside the gene matches: 13. The CDR3 spans 18 residues. Germline V lookup: CDR1 ENHRY, CDR2 SYGVKD. In DNA, the CDR3 is TGTGCCATCAGTGGTCGAGCGGGGGGCCTTGCGAGCTCCTACGAGCAGTACTTC. This encodes CAISGRAGGLASSYEQYF.

In its sample, this clonotype was seen a few times. A read error may be the cause here, since a much bigger clone is one base away. The chain couples TRBV14 to TRBJ1-2; 7 bases align to TRBD1. The CDR3 totals 12 residues. In germline, CDR1 is SGHDN, CDR2 FVKESK. CDR3 bases: TGTGCCAACAGCCCTACCGGGACAGAGTACACCTTC. Protein product: CANSPTGTEYTF.

This clonotype was counted at least ten times. CDR3 in DNA: TGTGCCAGCCAAGCACGGGAGAATCAGCCCCAGCATTTT. This encodes CASQARENQPQHF. This chain uses TRBV27 with TRBJ1-5; D unclear. V gave up 8 bases and J gave up 4 bases, with 12 bases separating them. Germline CDR1 and CDR2: MNHEY and SMNVEV (reference sequence). The CDR3 has 13 amino acids.

V and J are TRBV12-3 or TRBV12-4 and TRBJ1-5, with D unresolved. With 1 base removed from V and 11 bases from J, the gap between germline ends came to 18 bases. The CDR3 sequence is 15 residues long. In DNA form, the CDR3 reads TGTGCCAGCAGTTTAGGGGGTAATAGCAATAAGACCCAGCATTTT. This encodes CASSLGGNSNKTQHF.

Of note for this clonotype: It is unclear where the CDR3 begins or ends on the DNA, so no DNA is shown, and the CDR3 is as TCRdb lists it. The rearrangement uses TRBV7-2 and TRBJ2-1; TRBD2, the D gene given by the table, was not confirmed from the DNA. The CDR3 adds up to 22 amino acids, both ends counted. Germline values: CDR1 SGHTA, CDR2 FQGNSA. CDR3 amino acids: CASSFYICSASTLAGGANEQFF.

This clonotype was recorded many times. This rearrangement joins TRBV12-3 or TRBV12-4 to TRBJ1-3; unclear D gene. The CDR3 spans 16 residues. V lost 3 bases to trimming and J lost 0 bases, with 12 bases between them. CDR3: CASSFSGVGSGNTIYF. CDR3 coding DNA: TGTGCCAGCAGTTTTTCTGGGGTTGGCTCTGGAAACACCATATATTTT.

To note about this clonotype: Sequence at one end of the junction differs from germline and may be a read error. The rearrangement joins TRBV5-1 to TRBJ2-3, with D tentatively TRBD2 (5 bases). CDR3 size: 15 residues. CDR1 and CDR2 (germline): SGHRS, YFSETQ. The CDR3 DNA is TGCGCCAACAGCTTGGAGGCCGGGGACACAGATACGCAGTATTTT. It codes for CANSLEAGDTDTQYF. The entire variable domain, with the rest obtained from reference TRBV5-1 and TRBJ2-3, is as follows: KAGVTQTPRYLIKTRGQQVTLSCSPISGHRSVSWYQQTPGQGLQFLFEYFSETQRNKGNFPGRFSGRQFSNSRSEMNVSTLELGDSALYLCANSLEAGDTDTQYFGPGTRLTVL.

This clonotype occurred many times. J is TRBJ2-6 and V is TRBV5-1; the D is unclear. Germline loops: CDR1 SGHRS, CDR2 YFSETQ. Trimming cost V 0 bases and J 2 bases, with 6 bases left between them. The CDR3 consists of 15 residues. The CDR3 loop is CASSLEGTGANVLTF. CDR3 nucleotide sequence: TGCGCCAGCAGCTTGGAGGGAACTGGGGCCAACGTCCTGACTTTC.

This clonotype has ten or more counts. The J gene is TRBJ2-5, the V gene TRBV7-2; 14 nucleotides match TRBD2. Germline CDR1 is SGHTA and CDR2 is FQGNSA. This CDR3 contains 16 residues. With 5 bases clipped from V and 0 bases from J, the junction kept 2 bases outside the gene matches. This CDR3 reads CASSPGLAGDQETQYF. CDR3 DNA sequence: TGTGCCAGCAGCCCGGGACTAGCGGGGGACCAAGAGACCCAGTACTTC.

This clonotype was detected many times. This chain connects TRBV21-1 to TRBJ2-1; no DNA check was done on the table's D call, TRBD2. TRBV21-1 is given as a pseudogene. The CDR3 is 18 residues long. CDR3 in amino acids: CASSKAPIGAGANNEQFF. The CDR3 region has the DNA TGTGCCAGCAGCAAAGCGCCGATAGGAGCGGGGGCCAACAATGAGCAGTTCTTC.

This clonotype was observed at least ten times. This CDR3 reads CASSLASSTEAFF. The CDR3 DNA sequence: TGTGCCAGCAGCCTAGCCTCCTCTACTGAAGCTTTCTTT. The V call is TRBV3-1, the J call TRBJ1-1, with D unresolved. CDR1 is LGHDT and CDR2 is YNNKEL in the germline V gene (reference sequence). The V end was cut by 4 bases, the J end by 5 bases, with 11 bases between. This CDR3 comprises 13 residues.

Ten or more counts support this clonotype. This chain joins TRBV7-9 and TRBJ2-5; a weak D match, TRBD2 (6 bases). The V end was cut by 0 bases, the J end by 0 bases, with 11 bases between. Germline V lookup: CDR1 SEHNR, CDR2 FQNEAQ (reference sequence). CDR3 length: 16 residues. CDR3 sequence (DNA): TGTGCCAGCAGCTTAGCGGAGGGGACTTACCAAGAGACCCAGTACTTC. As protein: CASSLAEGTYQETQYF.